This T cell receptor (beta chain) was obtained from a study of blood T cell repertoires in COVID-19. Background on the study: T cells, B-cell-depleted T cells, or PBMCs supplied cDNA or gDNA.

In the study's own analysis: Researchers report that nucleated cell counts were estimated from reference gene primer amplification. Assay: immunoSEQ multiplex PCR; the TCRdb copy retains only in-frame clones and omits some. V and J calls and clone size follow that table, whereas D and trimming were derived from the DNA. The sample contains roughly 140,000 clones, 80% to 90% of which appear only once. The sequenced sample was peripheral blood. This clonotype originated in a woman aged 55-70 years with active COVID-19.

CDR3 sequence (DNA): TGTGCCAGCAGAGCCGTGCGGGGTGGGCAGCCCCAGCATTTT. Protein product: CASRAVRGGQPQHF. The chain combines TRBV28 with TRBJ1-5; D is unresolved. Germline CDR1 is MDHEN and CDR2 is SYDVKM. This CDR3 has 14 residues. V lost 6 bases and J lost 7, with 16 bases in between.